These 20 T cell receptor beta chains originate from one sample sequenced in a study of CD4 T cells in relation to SARS-CoV-2 and coronaviruses. These receptors have no identified antigens. CD4+ T cells from unexposed donors were obtained before the COVID-19 pandemic (2011-2018). After about 10 days of culture, CD4+ T cells were isolated. The method was immunoSEQ multiplex PCR; TCRdb's version includes in-frame clones alone and lacks a portion of them. The sample carries around 32,000 clones, about 80% recorded once. Sequencing was performed on CD4+ T cells from PBMCs, cultured in vitro. These TCRs come from a human donor in good health.

This clone was observed once. The rearrangement joins TRBV19 to TRBJ2-7; 9 positions match TRBD2. This CDR3 region has 13 residues. Germline lookup yields CDR1 LNHDA and CDR2 SQIVND (reference sequence). Germline trimming cut 4 bases from V and 7 bases from J; bases unmatched to any gene: 5. The CDR3: CASSSGRAGEQYF. CDR3 bases: TGTGCCAGTAGTAGCGGGAGGGCTGGGGAGCAGTACTTC. The full variable domain, in which reference TRBV19 and TRBJ2-7 provide the parts outside the CDR3, is DGGITQSPKYLFRKEGQNVTLSCEQNLNHDAMYWYRQDPGQGLRLIYYSQIVNDFQKGDIAEGYSVSREKKESFPLTVTSAQKNPTAFYLCASSSGRAGEQYFGPGTRLTVT.

V usage is TRBV27 and J usage is TRBJ1-6; D is unclear. CDR1 and CDR2 (germline): MNHEY, SMNVEV (reference sequence). V shed 5 bases and J shed 7 bases, with 21 bases lying between them. CDR3 length: 17 amino acids. The CDR3 spells CASSPLRAREGNSPLHF. CDR3 in DNA: TGTGCCAGCAGTCCACTCCGGGCCCGCGAGGGAAATTCACCCCTCCACTTT.

The chain combines TRBV5-4 with TRBJ2-3; D is perhaps TRBD1 or TRBD2 (7 bases each). CDR1 SGHNT and CDR2 YYREEE come from the germline V gene (reference sequence). CDR3 length: 14 residues. The V and J ends lost 4 bases and 2 bases respectively, with 11 bases between them. The CDR3 spells CASSQGGNTDTQYF. The CDR3 bases are TGTGCCAGCAGCCAGGGGGGGAACACAGATACGCAGTATTTT.

This clone is a singleton in its sample. The rearrangement joins TRBV9 to TRBJ2-6; D gene unclear. V was trimmed by 6 bases and J by 1 base, leaving 5 bases between them. Looked up from germline, CDR1 is SGDLS and CDR2 is YYNGEE. This CDR3 region has 13 residues. The CDR3 sequence is CASKKSGANVLTF. CDR3 nucleotides: TGTGCCAGCAAGAAGTCTGGGGCCAACGTCCTGACTTTC.

This sequence joins TRBV4-2 and TRBJ2-3; no clear D. The CDR3 has 18 residues. Germline V CDR1 and CDR2: LGHNA, YNFKEQ. V lost 0 bases to trimming and J lost 4 bases, with 20 bases between them. CDR3 in amino acids: CASSQDMGIVGEADTQYF. The DNA of the CDR3 is TGTGCCAGCAGCCAAGATATGGGGATCGTAGGTGAGGCAGATACGCAGTATTTT.

This clone turned up a few times. V gene TRBV19 combines with J gene TRBJ1-2, with D possibly being TRBD1 (5 bases). The V end lost 7 bases, the J end lost 5 bases, and 14 bases lay between the germline ends. The CDR3 sequence is 13 residues long. The V gene's germline CDR1 is LNHDA and CDR2 SQIVND (reference sequence). This chain's CDR3 is CASTTGTNYGYTF. The CDR3 DNA is TGTGCCAGTACCACCGGGACCAATTATGGCTACACCTTC.

The chain combines TRBV12-3 or TRBV12-4 with TRBJ1-1, with D tentatively TRBD1 (5 bases). The V end lost 6 bases, the J end lost 1 base, and 9 bases lay between the germline ends. The CDR3 sequence is 13 residues long. The CDR3 coding sequence is TGTGCCAGCAGGGTAGGGACGAACACTGAAGCTTTCTTT. Amino acid sequence: CASRVGTNTEAFF.

The chain combines TRBV11-1 with TRBJ1-5, with a possible D match to TRBD1 (5 bases). The CDR3 has 14 residues. From germline, CDR1 is SGHAT and CDR2 FQDESV (reference sequence). Trimming pared 5 bases from V and 4 bases from J, leaving 12 bases between. The CDR3 bases are TGTGCCAGCAGCCTAGACAGTGGTAATCAGCCCCAGCATTTT. This encodes CASSLDSGNQPQHF.

This sequence joins TRBV11-2 and TRBJ2-1, with 11 bases identical to TRBD2. The CDR3 has 14 residues. V lost 4 bases to trimming and J lost 7 bases; unmatched junction nucleotides: 3. CDR1 is SGHAT, CDR2 FQNNGV, per germline. The CDR3 DNA follows: TGTGCCAGCAGCTCCTGGACTAGCGGGAATGAGCAGTTCTTC. Its translation is CASSSWTSGNEQFF. Full variable domain (outside the CDR3, taken from reference TRBV11-2 and TRBJ2-1): EAGVAQSPRYKIIEKRQSVAFWCNPISGHATLYWYQQILGQGPKLLIQFQNNGVVDDSQLPKDRFSAERLKGVDSTLKIQPAKLEDSAVYLCASSSWTSGNEQFFGPGTRLTVL.

The chain is built from TRBV4-1 and TRBJ2-5; TRBD1 is a possible D gene (5 bases). The CDR3 loop spans 14 amino acids. CDR1 and CDR2 (germline): MGHRA, YSYEKL. V lost 4 bases, J lost 2 bases, and 11 bases lay in between. Here the CDR3 DNA reads TGCGCCAGCAGCCGATCACGGACACAAGAGACCCAGTACTTC. Its translation: CASSRSRTQETQYF.

This chain uses TRBV11-2 with TRBJ2-3, with D perhaps matching TRBD2 (6 bases). Trimming pared 0 bases from V and 6 bases from J, leaving 13 bases between. This CDR3 has 15 residues. Per germline, CDR1 SGHAT and CDR2 FQNNGV. CDR3 bases: TGTGCCAGCAGCTTAGATCCTACTAGCCAGGATACGCAGTATTTT. Translating gives CASSLDPTSQDTQYF.

V is TRBV6-5 and J is TRBJ1-2; D unclear. V was pared by 4 bases and J by 2 bases, with 11 bases between. This CDR3 region has 14 residues. Germline V gene data show CDR1 as MNHEY and CDR2 as SVGAGI. CDR3 amino acids: CASSSPGDNYGYTF. The CDR3 region has the DNA TGTGCCAGCAGTTCTCCCGGAGACAACTATGGCTACACCTTC.

The chain is built from TRBV27 and TRBJ1-6; 9 bases fit TRBD1. Losses at the gene ends were 5 bases for V and 8 bases for J; bases not matched to a gene: 7. CDR1 and CDR2 (germline): MNHEY, SMNVEV (reference sequence). The CDR3 runs 15 residues. CDR3 in amino acids: CASSLGQGNHSPLHF. In DNA form, the CDR3 reads TGTGCCAGCAGTCTTGGACAGGGGAACCATTCACCCCTCCACTTT.

The chain couples TRBV19 to TRBJ2-1; 7 bases are a match to TRBD2. V gave up 7 bases and J gave up 8 bases; unmatched junction bases: 14. Germline-derived CDR1 and CDR2 are LNHDA and SQIVND (reference sequence). This CDR3 comprises 15 residues. CDR3 bases: TGTGCCAGTACCCTTGGCGGGAGACGGCACCATGAGCAGTTCTTC. This gives the protein CASTLGGRRHHEQFF.

V gene TRBV19 combines with J gene TRBJ2-5, with 7 nucleotides matching TRBD1. Germline CDR1 LNHDA, CDR2 SQIVND (reference sequence). CDR3 length: 16 amino acids. V trimming: 5 bases; J trimming: 4 bases; junction bases outside the gene matches: 13. For the CDR3, the DNA is TGTGCCAGTAGTCCCAGAGGCAGACAGGGTCTAGAGACCCAGTACTTC. As protein: CASSPRGRQGLETQYF.

The CDR3 bases are TGCAGCGTGGGGCGGGGGAACACTGAAGCTTTCTTT. Protein: CSVGRGNTEAFF. This sequence joins TRBV29-1 and TRBJ1-1; maybe TRBD1 (5 bases). The CDR3 has 12 residues. V lost 6 bases, J lost 1 base, and 9 bases lay in between. The germline V gene has CDR1 SQVTM and CDR2 ANQGSEA.

V gene TRBV19 combines with J gene TRBJ2-7; 11 bases are shared with TRBD2. V dropped 8 bases and J dropped 3; count of bases not matched to a gene: 3. Germline assignment: CDR1 LNHDA and CDR2 SQIVND (reference sequence). The CDR3 is 13 amino acids. CDR3: CASAGTSGYEQYF. CDR3 nucleotides: TGTGCCAGTGCCGGGACTAGCGGCTACGAGCAGTACTTC. Supplemented by reference TRBV19 and TRBJ2-7, the full variable domain reads DGGITQSPKYLFRKEGQNVTLSCEQNLNHDAMYWYRQDPGQGLRLIYYSQIVNDFQKGDIAEGYSVSREKKESFPLTVTSAQKNPTAFYLCASAGTSGYEQYFGPGTRLTVT.

The chain links TRBV3-1 (or the pseudogene TRBV3-2) to TRBJ2-2; D is perhaps TRBD2 (8 bases). CDR1 is LGHDT, CDR2 YNNKEL, per germline (reference sequence). The CDR3 consists of 22 residues. The ends were cut back, 0 bases at V and 4 bases at J, with 30 bases in the middle. The CDR3 DNA is TGTGCCAGCAGCCAAGAAGGGAAAGAAGGGGACAGCTACCGGGGGGGCACCGGGGAGCTGTTTTTT. The encoded protein is CASSQEGKEGDSYRGGTGELFF.

The gene calls are TRBV3-1 (or the pseudogene TRBV3-2) and TRBJ2-7, with D unclear. V lost 2 bases and J lost 0, with 26 bases in between. Looked up from germline, CDR1 is LGHDT and CDR2 is YNNKEL (reference sequence). CDR3 size: 20 residues. CDR3 protein: CASSQLGPLTIFRGSYEQYF. The CDR3 DNA sequence: TGTGCCAGCAGCCAACTCGGACCGCTTACGATATTTCGTGGCTCCTACGAGCAGTACTTC.

The chain has TRBV3-1 (or the pseudogene TRBV3-2) and TRBJ2-5; 7 nucleotides agree with TRBD2. V lost 1 base and J lost 4; bases outside the gene matches: 3. Germline V lookup: CDR1 LGHDT, CDR2 YNNKEL (reference sequence). There are 14 residues in the CDR3. DNA for the CDR3: TGTGCCAGCAGCCAAGTGCGGGAGAGAGAGACCCAGTACTTC. Its translation: CASSQVRERETQYF.